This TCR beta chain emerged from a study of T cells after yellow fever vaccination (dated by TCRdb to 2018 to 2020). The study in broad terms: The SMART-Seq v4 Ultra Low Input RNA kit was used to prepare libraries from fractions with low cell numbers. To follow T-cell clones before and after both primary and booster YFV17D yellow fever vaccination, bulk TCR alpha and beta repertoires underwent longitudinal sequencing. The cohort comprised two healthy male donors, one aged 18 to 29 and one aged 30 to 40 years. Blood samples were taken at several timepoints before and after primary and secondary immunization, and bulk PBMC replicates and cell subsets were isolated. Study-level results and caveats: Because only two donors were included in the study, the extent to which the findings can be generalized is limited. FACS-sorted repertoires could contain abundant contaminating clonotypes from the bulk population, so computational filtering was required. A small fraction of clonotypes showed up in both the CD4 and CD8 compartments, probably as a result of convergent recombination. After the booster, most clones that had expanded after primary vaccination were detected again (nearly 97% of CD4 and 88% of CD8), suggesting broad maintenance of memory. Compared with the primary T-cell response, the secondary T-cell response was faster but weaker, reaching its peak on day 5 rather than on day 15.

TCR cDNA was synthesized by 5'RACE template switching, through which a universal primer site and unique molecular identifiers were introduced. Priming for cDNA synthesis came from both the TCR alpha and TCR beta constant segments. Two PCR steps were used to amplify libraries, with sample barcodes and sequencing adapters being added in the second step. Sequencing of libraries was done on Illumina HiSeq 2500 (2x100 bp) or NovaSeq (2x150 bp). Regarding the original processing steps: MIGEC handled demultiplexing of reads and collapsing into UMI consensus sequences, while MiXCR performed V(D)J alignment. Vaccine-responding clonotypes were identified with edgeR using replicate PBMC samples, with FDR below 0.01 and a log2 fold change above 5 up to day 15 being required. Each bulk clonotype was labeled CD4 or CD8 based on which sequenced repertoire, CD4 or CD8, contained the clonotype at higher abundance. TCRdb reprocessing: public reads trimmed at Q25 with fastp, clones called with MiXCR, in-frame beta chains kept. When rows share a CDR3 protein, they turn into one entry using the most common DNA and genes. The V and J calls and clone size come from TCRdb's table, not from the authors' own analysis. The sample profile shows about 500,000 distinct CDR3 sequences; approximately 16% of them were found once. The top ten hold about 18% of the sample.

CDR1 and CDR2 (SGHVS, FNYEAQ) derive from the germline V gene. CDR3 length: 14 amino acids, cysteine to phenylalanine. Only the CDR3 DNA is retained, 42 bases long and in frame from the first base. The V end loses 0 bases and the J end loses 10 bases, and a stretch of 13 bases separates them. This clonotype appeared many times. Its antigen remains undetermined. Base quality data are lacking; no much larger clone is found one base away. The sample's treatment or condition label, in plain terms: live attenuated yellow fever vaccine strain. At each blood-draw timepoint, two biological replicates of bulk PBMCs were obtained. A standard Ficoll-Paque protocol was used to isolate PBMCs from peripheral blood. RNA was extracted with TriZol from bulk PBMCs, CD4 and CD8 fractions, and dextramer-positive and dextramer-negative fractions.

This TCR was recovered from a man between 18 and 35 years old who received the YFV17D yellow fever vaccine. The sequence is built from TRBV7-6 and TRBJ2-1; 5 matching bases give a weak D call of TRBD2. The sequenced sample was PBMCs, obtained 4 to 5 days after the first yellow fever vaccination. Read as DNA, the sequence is TGTGCCAGCAGCTTAGCCCTAGGGTCGGGAGAGCAGTTCTTC. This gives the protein CASSLALGSGEQFF.